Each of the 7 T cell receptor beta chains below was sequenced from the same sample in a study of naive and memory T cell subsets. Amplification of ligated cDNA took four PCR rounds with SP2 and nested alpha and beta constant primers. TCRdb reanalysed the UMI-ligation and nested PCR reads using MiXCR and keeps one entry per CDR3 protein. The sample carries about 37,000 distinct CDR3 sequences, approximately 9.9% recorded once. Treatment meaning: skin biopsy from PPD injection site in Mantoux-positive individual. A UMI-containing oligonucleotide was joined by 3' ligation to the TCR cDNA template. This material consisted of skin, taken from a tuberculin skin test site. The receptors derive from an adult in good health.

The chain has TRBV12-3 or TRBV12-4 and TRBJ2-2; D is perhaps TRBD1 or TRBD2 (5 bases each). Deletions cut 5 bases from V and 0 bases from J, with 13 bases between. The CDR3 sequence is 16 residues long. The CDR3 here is CASSRAGTANTGELFF. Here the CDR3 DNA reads TGTGCCAGCAGTCGAGCCGGGACCGCGAACACCGGGGAGCTGTTTTTT.

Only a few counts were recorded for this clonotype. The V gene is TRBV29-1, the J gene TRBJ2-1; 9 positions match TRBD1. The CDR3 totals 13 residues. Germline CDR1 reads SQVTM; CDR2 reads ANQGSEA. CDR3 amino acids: CSATGGVYNEQFF. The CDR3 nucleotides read TGCAGTGCGACAGGGGGTGTTTACAATGAGCAGTTCTTC.

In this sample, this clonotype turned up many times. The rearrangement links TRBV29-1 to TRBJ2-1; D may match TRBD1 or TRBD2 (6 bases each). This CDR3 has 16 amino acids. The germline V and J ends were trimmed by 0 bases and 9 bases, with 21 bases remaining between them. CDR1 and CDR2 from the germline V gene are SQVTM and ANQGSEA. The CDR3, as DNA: TGCAGCGTTGAAGATCTAGCGACAGGAGTTACCGGTGAGCAGTTCTTC. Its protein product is CSVEDLATGVTGEQFF.

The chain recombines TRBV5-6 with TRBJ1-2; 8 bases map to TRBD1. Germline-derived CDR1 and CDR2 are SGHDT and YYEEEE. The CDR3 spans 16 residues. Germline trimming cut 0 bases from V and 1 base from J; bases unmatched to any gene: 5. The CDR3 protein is CASSLVRGRVNYGYTF. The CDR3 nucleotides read TGTGCCAGCAGCTTGGTCAGGGGGCGGGTTAACTATGGCTACACCTTC.

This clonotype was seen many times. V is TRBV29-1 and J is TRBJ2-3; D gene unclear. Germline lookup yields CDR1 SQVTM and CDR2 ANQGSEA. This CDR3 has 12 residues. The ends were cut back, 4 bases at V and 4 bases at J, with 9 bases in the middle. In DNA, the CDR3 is TGCAGCGTTGCCAGGTCCCCAGATACGCAGTATTTT. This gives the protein CSVARSPDTQYF.

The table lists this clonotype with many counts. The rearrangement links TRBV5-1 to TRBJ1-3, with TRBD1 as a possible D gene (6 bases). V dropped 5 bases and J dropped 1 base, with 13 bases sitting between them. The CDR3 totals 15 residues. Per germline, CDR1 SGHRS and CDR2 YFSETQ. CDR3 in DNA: TGCGCCAGCAGTTCTCGAACAGGGTCTGGAAACACCATATATTTT. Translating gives CASSSRTGSGNTIYF.

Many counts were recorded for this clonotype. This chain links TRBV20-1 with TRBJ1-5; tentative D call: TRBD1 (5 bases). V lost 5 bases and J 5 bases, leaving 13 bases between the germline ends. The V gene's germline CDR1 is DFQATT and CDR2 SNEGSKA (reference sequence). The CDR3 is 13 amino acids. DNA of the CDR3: TGCAGTGCTGGGGACGGGGGATATCAGCCCCAGCATTTT. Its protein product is CSAGDGGYQPQHF.